These 21 T cell receptor beta chains share one sample of origin, sequenced in a study of neurological immune-mediated disorders. TCRdb fed the 5' RACE reads into MiXCR, producing one record per CDR3 protein. The sample lists 35,000 to 45,000 distinct CDR3 sequences, roughly 3.1% occurring once. Time point described: longitudinal time-point 1 (baseline). Sequenced: PBMCs. The receptors were gathered from a woman between 55 and 75 years old with multiple sclerosis.

This clonotype was counted many times. This chain links TRBV5-1 with TRBJ1-1; 7 positions match TRBD1. Germline V gene data show CDR1 as SGHRS and CDR2 as YFSETQ. Trimming took 2 bases from V and 0 from J; bases not matched to a gene: 4. This CDR3 region has 15 residues. The CDR3 protein is CASSLPTGLNTEAFF. DNA of the CDR3: TGCGCCAGCAGCTTACCGACAGGGTTGAACACTGAAGCTTTCTTT.

This chain links TRBV7-8 with TRBJ2-2; D is unresolved. The CDR3 has 15 residues. Germline-derived CDR1 and CDR2 are SGHVS and FQNEAQ. The V gene lost 1 base and the J gene lost 0 bases, with 6 bases spanning the gap. CDR3 residues: CASSLVSSNTGELFF. The CDR3 DNA is TGTGCCAGCAGCTTAGTCAGCTCGAACACCGGGGAGCTGTTTTTT.

This clonotype has at least ten counts. The chain employs TRBV3-1 and TRBJ2-5; 10 bases fit TRBD2. The CDR3 contains 15 residues. J lost 3 bases, V lost 5 bases, and 6 bases had no gene match. The germline gives CDR1 LGHDT, CDR2 YNNKEL (reference sequence). This CDR3 is CASSAWTSGEETQYF. CDR3 DNA sequence: TGTGCCAGCAGCGCGTGGACTAGCGGCGAAGAGACCCAGTACTTC.

This clonotype has a count of ten or more. CDR3 in DNA: TGTGCCAGCAGCGTAGCTCAGGGGCCCTCCTACGAGCAGTACTTC. Protein product: CASSVAQGPSYEQYF. The chain uses TRBV9 and TRBJ2-7, with a possible D match to TRBD1 (6 bases). The germline V and J ends were trimmed by 0 bases and 0 bases, with 10 bases remaining between them. Germline V lookup: CDR1 SGDLS, CDR2 YYNGEE. The CDR3 loop spans 15 amino acids.

To note about this clonotype: Since a much larger clone is just one base distant, this may be a read error. The chain couples TRBV7-6 to TRBJ2-6, with no clear D. V shed 5 bases and J shed 2 bases, with 10 bases lying between them. In germline, CDR1 is SGHVS, CDR2 FNYEAQ. This CDR3 has 15 amino acids. The CDR3 nucleotides read TGTGCCAGCAGCCCCGAAGTGACTGGGGCCAACGTCCTGACTTTC. Its translation is CASSPEVTGANVLTF.

This clonotype occurred many times. The rearrangement links TRBV6-5 to TRBJ1-5; no clear D. Per the germline V gene, CDR1 is MNHEY and CDR2 is SVGAGI. V was trimmed by 7 bases and J by 15 bases, leaving 10 bases between them. CDR3 size: 9 residues. CDR3 loop: CASTLTGHF. CDR3 in DNA: TGTGCCAGCACGCTAACGGGGCATTTT.

This clonotype was seen many times. V usage is TRBV11-2 and J usage is TRBJ1-1; no clear D. In germline, CDR1 is SGHAT, CDR2 FQNNGV. V lost 5 bases and J lost 8, with 9 bases in between. This CDR3 spans 11 amino acids. CDR3 DNA sequence: TGTGCCAGCAGCCATTTAAGAGAAGCTTTCTTT. Translation: CASSHLREAFF.

This clonotype was seen many times. The CDR3 is CATSGRGNTGELFF. CDR3 bases: TGTGCCACCAGTGGGAGGGGGAACACCGGGGAGCTGTTTTTT. The chain uses TRBV24-1 and TRBJ2-2, with D perhaps TRBD2 (6 bases). There are 14 residues in the CDR3. Germline CDR1 KGHDR, CDR2 SFDVKD. Trimming left V 5 bases short and J 1 base short, with 7 bases between.

This clonotype was picked up many times. The rearrangement joins TRBV20-1 to TRBJ2-7; either TRBD1 or TRBD2 may supply D (6 bases each). The germline V gene has CDR1 DFQATT and CDR2 SNEGSKA (reference sequence). The CDR3 has 14 amino acids. Trimming took 0 bases from V and 4 from J, leaving 13 bases between them. CDR3 sequence (DNA): TGCAGTGCTAGAGACGTCGGGGGCAAATACGAGCAGTACTTC. Its protein product is CSARDVGGKYEQYF.

This clonotype was counted at least ten times. The V call is TRBV27, the J call TRBJ2-7; 7 positions match TRBD1. The germline V gene has CDR1 MNHEY and CDR2 SMNVEV (reference sequence). The CDR3 extends over 13 amino acids. With 8 bases clipped from V and 3 bases from J, the junction kept 7 bases outside the gene matches. The CDR3, as DNA: TGTGCCAGCCGGTTCCGACAGGGCTACGAGCAGTACTTC. Its translation is CASRFRQGYEQYF.

The V gene is TRBV30, the J gene TRBJ2-7; D ambiguous. V dropped 4 bases and J dropped 0 bases, with 10 bases sitting between them. The CDR3 totals 13 residues. Germline loops: CDR1 GTSNPN, CDR2 SVGIG (reference sequence). CDR3 nucleotides: TGTGCCTGGACCGACACACCCTCCTACGAGCAGTACTTC. It encodes CAWTDTPSYEQYF.

At least ten counts were recorded for this clonotype. This sequence joins TRBV20-1 and TRBJ1-2; no clear D. V was clipped by 2 bases and J by 1 base, with 8 bases between them. Germline-derived CDR1 and CDR2 are DFQATT and SNEGSKA (reference sequence). CDR3 length equals 13 residues. Here the CDR3 DNA reads TGCAGTGCTAGAAAGAGTTTTAACTATGGCTACACCTTC. This codes for CSARKSFNYGYTF.

There are many counts of this clonotype. The chain has TRBV6-5 and TRBJ2-3; D gene unclear. Germline loops: CDR1 MNHEY, CDR2 SVGAGI. CDR3 length: 12 residues. Between the trimmed V and J ends, which lost 6 bases and 2 bases, there was a span of 6 bases. CDR3 sequence: CASSPHTDTQYF. As DNA, the CDR3 is TGTGCCAGCAGCCCACACACAGATACGCAGTATTTT.

This clonotype was detected ten times or more. This chain links TRBV3-1 with TRBJ1-2; D not resolved. Germline CDR1 reads LGHDT; CDR2 reads YNNKEL (reference sequence). The CDR3 is 17 residues long. V lost 0 bases, J lost 8 bases, and 22 bases lay in between. The CDR3 loop reads CASSQDLRSVQIRGYTF. The CDR3 DNA sequence: TGTGCCAGCAGCCAAGATCTGCGATCCGTCCAGATCCGGGGCTACACCTTC.

This clonotype was seen repeatedly, ten times or more. The CDR3 protein is CSVDYGTSGGGELFF. The CDR3 nucleotides read TGCAGCGTTGATTATGGGACTAGCGGCGGCGGGGAGCTGTTTTTT. The V call is TRBV29-1, the J call TRBJ2-2; TRBD2 matches at 11 bases. The CDR3 runs to 15 residues. CDR1 SQVTM and CDR2 ANQGSEA come from the germline V gene. V dropped 3 bases and J dropped 7; count of bases not matched to a gene: 7.

This clonotype showed up many times. This chain connects TRBV3-1 to TRBJ2-7, with D possibly matching TRBD2 (5 bases). With 0 bases removed from V and 4 bases from J, the gap between germline ends came to 7 bases. From germline, CDR1 is LGHDT and CDR2 YNNKEL (reference sequence). This CDR3 region has 13 residues. The CDR3 reads CASSQETGYEQYF. CDR3 bases: TGTGCCAGCAGCCAAGAAACGGGGTACGAGCAGTACTTC.

This clonotype was seen a handful of times. The V and J genes are TRBV4-1 and TRBJ1-4; no clear D gene. The length of the CDR3 is 15 residues. Germline lookup yields CDR1 MGHRA and CDR2 YSYEKL. Trimming removed 10 bases from V and 5 bases from J, with 20 bases in between. The CDR3: CATSAPGTGNEKLFF. CDR3 nucleotide sequence: TGCGCCACAAGCGCGCCGGGAACGGGGAATGAAAAACTGTTTTTT.

The gene calls are TRBV5-1 and TRBJ2-5; 7 nucleotides match TRBD1. The CDR3 runs 14 residues. V lost 4 bases and J lost 3; bases outside the gene matches: 6. CDR1 and CDR2 from the germline V gene are SGHRS and YFSETQ. The CDR3 nucleotides read TGCGCCAGCAGCCGAGGGACAGCGGAAGAGACCCAGTACTTC. Translating gives CASSRGTAEETQYF.

This clonotype was recorded at least ten times. This rearrangement joins TRBV20-1 to TRBJ2-3; 15 bases are shared with TRBD2. Germline V CDR1 and CDR2: DFQATT, SNEGSKA (reference sequence). The length of the CDR3 is 17 residues. V lost 3 bases, J lost 3 bases, and 7 bases stayed unmatched. CDR3 protein: CSARPWTSGGVTDTQYF. The CDR3 nucleotides are TGCAGTGCTAGGCCCTGGACTAGCGGGGGGGTTACAGATACGCAGTATTTT.

At least ten counts were recorded for this clonotype. Here the CDR3 reads CSARDAGELFF. The DNA of the CDR3 is TGCAGCGCTCGGGATGCCGGGGAGCTGTTTTTT. The rearrangement joins TRBV29-1 to TRBJ2-2; the D gene is possibly TRBD2 (5 bases). The germline V gene encodes CDR1 SQVTM and CDR2 ANQGSEA. The CDR3 loop spans 11 amino acids. V shed 7 bases and J shed 6 bases, with 9 bases lying between them.

As concerns this clonotype: The CDR3 does not close with the conserved phenylalanine or tryptophan, likely indicating a read error. The rearrangement joins TRBV2 to TRBJ1-4; D not certain. The germline V gene has CDR1 SNHLY and CDR2 FYNNEI. V lost 10 bases and J lost 6, with 9 bases in between. This CDR3 region has 11 residues. DNA of the CDR3: TGTGCCACCGGGGAGTATGAAAAACTGTTTTGT. Translated: CATGEYEKLFC.